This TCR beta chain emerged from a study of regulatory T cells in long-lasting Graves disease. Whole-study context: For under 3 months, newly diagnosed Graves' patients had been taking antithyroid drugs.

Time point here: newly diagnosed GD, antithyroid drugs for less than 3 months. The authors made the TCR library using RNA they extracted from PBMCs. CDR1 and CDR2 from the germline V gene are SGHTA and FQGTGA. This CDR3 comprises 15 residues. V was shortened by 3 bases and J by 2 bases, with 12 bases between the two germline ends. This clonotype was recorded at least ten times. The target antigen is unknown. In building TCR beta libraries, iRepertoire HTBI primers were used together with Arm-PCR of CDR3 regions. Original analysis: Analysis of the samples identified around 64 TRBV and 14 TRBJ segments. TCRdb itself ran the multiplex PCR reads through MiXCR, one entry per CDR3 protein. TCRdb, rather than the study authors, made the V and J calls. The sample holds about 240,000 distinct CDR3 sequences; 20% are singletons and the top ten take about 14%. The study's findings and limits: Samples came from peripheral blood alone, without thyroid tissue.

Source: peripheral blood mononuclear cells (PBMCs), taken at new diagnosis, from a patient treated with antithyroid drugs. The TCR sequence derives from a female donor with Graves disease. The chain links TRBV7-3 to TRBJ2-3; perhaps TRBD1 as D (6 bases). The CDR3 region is CASSFGRGVTDTQYF. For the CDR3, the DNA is TGTGCCAGCAGCTTTGGCAGGGGAGTCACAGATACGCAGTATTTT.